The 9 T cell receptor beta chains presented below share a single source sample, sequenced in a study of glioma-infiltrating T cells after dendritic cell vaccination. The sample's time point: after dendritic cell vaccination, including at tumor progression/relapse. Clones were sequenced by immunoSEQ multiplex PCR, and TCRdb holds only the in-frame ones, with some missing. The repertoire holds roughly 100,000 clones, 90% seen once, with over 2.5% in the top ten. Material: blood, obtained after dendritic cell vaccination. The receptors originated from a human donor with glioblastoma.

The rearrangement uses TRBV5-1 and TRBJ1-1, with TRBD1 matching 10 bases. The trim removed 0 bases at V and 8 bases at J, leaving 10 bases unmatched. In germline, CDR1 is SGHRS, CDR2 YFSETQ. The CDR3 consists of 16 residues. The CDR3 region has the DNA TGCGCCAGCAGCTTGGGTACTTGGGGGACAGGGGCGGAAGCTTTCTTT. Its protein is CASSLGTWGTGAEAFF.

The chain uses TRBV11-3 and TRBJ2-1; D possibly corresponds to TRBD2 (6 bases). With 3 bases removed from V and 3 bases from J, the gap between germline ends came to 18 bases. CDR3 length: 17 amino acids. Per the germline V gene, CDR1 is SGHNT and CDR2 is YENEEA. The CDR3 DNA is TGTGCCAGCAGCTTTCCTCCGGGGAGGCGGAACTACAATGAGCAGTTCTTC. It codes for CASSFPPGRRNYNEQFF.

This rearrangement joins TRBV10-2 to TRBJ1-3; no reliable D call. Germline V gene sequence: CDR1 WSHSY, CDR2 SAAADI. V shed 10 bases and J shed 4 bases, with 11 bases lying between them. The CDR3 extends over 12 amino acids. This CDR3 is CATRVEGNTIYF. CDR3 in DNA: TGCGCCACACGGGTGGAGGGAAACACCATATATTTT.

The V call is TRBV5-1, the J call TRBJ2-5, with TRBD2 matching over 8 bases. Germline V gives CDR1 SGHRS, CDR2 YFSETQ. Trimming cost V 0 bases and J 2 bases; bases outside gene matches: 6. There are 16 residues in the CDR3. CDR3 in amino acids: CASSLDWIAGQETQYF. The CDR3 DNA sequence: TGCGCCAGCAGCTTGGATTGGATAGCGGGACAAGAGACCCAGTACTTC.

This clone was picked up a small number of times. The chain has TRBV2 and TRBJ2-7; D remains ambiguous. CDR1 is SNHLY, CDR2 FYNNEI, per germline. The germline V and J ends were trimmed by 6 bases and 6 bases, with 9 bases remaining between them. This CDR3 contains 11 residues. CDR3 region: CASSSWAEQYF. The CDR3 nucleotides are TGTGCCAGCAGCAGCTGGGCCGAGCAGTACTTC.

The chain recombines TRBV10-3 with TRBJ2-1, with TRBD2 matching 9 bases. CDR3 size: 15 residues. CDR1 and CDR2 (germline): ENHRY, SYGVKD. J was trimmed by 6 bases and V by 6 bases; bases with no gene match: 9. CDR3 region: CAIRLGLAQINEQFF. CDR3 nucleotides: TGTGCCATCAGACTCGGACTAGCGCAGATCAATGAGCAGTTCTTC.

This sequence joins TRBV29-1 and TRBJ2-7; the match to TRBD2 covers 11 bases. The V segment lost 4 bases and the J segment 5 bases; nucleotides outside the gene matches: 7. The V gene's germline CDR1 is SQVTM and CDR2 ANQGSEA. The length of the CDR3 is 14 residues. In DNA, the CDR3 is TGCAGCGTTGCACTAGCGGGAGTCGCGAACGAGCAGTACTTC. This encodes CSVALAGVANEQYF.

This clone appeared once. The V call is TRBV9, the J call TRBJ2-7; the D is unclear. Trimming removed 0 bases at V and 0 bases at J, with 10 bases between. Germline CDR1 SGDLS, CDR2 YYNGEE. This CDR3 contains 15 residues. CDR3: CASSVGGVASYEQYF. CDR3 nucleotides: TGTGCCAGCAGCGTAGGTGGAGTCGCCTCCTACGAGCAGTACTTC.

The CDR3 protein is CASSRTSGSNEQFF. CDR3 DNA: TGTGCCAGTAGTAGGACTAGCGGGAGTAATGAGCAGTTCTTC. The chain couples TRBV19 to TRBJ2-1; 13 positions match TRBD2. J gave up 7 bases and V 4 bases, and 1 base lay outside the gene matches. Per the germline V gene, CDR1 is LNHDA and CDR2 is SQIVND (reference sequence). The CDR3 spans 14 residues.